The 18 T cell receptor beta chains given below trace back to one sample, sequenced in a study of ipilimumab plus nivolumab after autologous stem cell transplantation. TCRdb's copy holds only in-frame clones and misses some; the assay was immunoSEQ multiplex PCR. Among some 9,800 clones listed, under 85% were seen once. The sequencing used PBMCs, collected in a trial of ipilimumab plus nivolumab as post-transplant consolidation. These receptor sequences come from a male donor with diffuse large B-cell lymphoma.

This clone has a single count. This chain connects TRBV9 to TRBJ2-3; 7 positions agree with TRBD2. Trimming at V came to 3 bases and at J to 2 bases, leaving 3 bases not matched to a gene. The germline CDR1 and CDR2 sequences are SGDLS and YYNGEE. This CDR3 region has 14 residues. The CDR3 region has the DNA TGTGCCAGCAGCGCCCAGCGGGACACAGATACGCAGTATTTT. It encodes CASSAQRDTDTQYF.

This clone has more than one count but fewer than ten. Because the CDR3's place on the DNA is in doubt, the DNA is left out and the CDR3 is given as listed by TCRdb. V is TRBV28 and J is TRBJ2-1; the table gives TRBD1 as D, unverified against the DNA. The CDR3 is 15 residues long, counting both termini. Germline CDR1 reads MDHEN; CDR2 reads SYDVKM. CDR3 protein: CASSLSGVGTGAPFF.

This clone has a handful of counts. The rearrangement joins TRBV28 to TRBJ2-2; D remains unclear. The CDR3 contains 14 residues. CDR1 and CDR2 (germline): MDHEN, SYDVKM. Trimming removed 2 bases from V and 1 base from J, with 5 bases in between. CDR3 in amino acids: CASSLSVNTGELFF. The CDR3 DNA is TGTGCCAGCAGTTTAAGTGTGAACACCGGGGAGCTGTTTTTT.

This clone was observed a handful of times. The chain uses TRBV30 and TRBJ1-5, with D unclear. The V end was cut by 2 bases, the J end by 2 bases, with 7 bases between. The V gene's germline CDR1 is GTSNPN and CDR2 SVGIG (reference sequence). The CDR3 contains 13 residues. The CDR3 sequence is CAWSTGGNQPQHF. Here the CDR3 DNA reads TGTGCCTGGAGTACTGGGGGCAATCAGCCCCAGCATTTT.

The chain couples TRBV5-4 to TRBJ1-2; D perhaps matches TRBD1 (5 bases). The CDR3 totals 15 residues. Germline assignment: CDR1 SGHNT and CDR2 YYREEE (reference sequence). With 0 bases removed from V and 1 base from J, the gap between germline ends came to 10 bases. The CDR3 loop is CASSLGRGLNYGYTF. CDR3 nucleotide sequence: TGTGCCAGCAGCTTGGGACGGGGACTTAACTATGGCTACACCTTC.

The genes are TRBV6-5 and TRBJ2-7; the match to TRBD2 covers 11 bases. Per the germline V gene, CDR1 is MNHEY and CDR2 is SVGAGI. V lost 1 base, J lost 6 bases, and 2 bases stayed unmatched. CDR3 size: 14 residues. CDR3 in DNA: TGTGCCAGCAGTTACTTACTAGCGGGGGTCGAGCAGTACTTC. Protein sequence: CASSYLLAGVEQYF.

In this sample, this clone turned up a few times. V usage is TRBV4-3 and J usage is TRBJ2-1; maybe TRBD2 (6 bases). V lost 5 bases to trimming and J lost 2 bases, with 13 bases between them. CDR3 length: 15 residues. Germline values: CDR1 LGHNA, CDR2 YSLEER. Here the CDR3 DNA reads TGCGCCAGCAGCTTACGACTAGGGGCCTACAATGAGCAGTTCTTC. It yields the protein CASSLRLGAYNEQFF.

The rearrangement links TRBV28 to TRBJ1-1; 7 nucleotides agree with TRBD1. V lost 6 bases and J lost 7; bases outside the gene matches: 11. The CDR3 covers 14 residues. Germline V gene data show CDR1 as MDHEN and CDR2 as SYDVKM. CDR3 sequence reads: CASSRDSRYFEAFF. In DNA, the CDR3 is TGTGCCAGCAGCCGGGACAGCCGCTACTTTGAAGCTTTCTTT. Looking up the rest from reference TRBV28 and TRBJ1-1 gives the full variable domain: DVKVTQSSRYLVKRTGEKVFLECVQDMDHENMFWYRQDPGLGLRLIYFSYDVKMKEKGDIPEGYSVSREKKERFSLILESASTNQTSMYLCASSRDSRYFEAFFGQGTRLTVV.

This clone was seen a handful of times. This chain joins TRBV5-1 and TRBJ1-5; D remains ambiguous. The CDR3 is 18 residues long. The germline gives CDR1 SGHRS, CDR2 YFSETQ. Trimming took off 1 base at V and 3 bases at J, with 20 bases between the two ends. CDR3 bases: TGCGCCAGCAGCTTGCTCCCTTTCGCTGGCACTAACAATCAGCCCCAGCATTTT. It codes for CASSLLPFAGTNNQPQHF.

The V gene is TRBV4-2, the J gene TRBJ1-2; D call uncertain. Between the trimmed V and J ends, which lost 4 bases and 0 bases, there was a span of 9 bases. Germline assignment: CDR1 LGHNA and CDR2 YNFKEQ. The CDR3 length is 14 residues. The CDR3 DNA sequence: TGTGCCAGCAGCCCAGCAGGCTCTAACTATGGCTACACCTTC. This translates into CASSPAGSNYGYTF.

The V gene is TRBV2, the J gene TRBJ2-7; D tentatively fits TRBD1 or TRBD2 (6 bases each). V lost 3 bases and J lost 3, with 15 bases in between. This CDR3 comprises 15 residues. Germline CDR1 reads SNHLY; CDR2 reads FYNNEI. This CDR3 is CASSEGAEGLYEQYF. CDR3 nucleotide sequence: TGTGCCAGCAGTGAGGGGGCGGAGGGCCTCTACGAGCAGTACTTC.

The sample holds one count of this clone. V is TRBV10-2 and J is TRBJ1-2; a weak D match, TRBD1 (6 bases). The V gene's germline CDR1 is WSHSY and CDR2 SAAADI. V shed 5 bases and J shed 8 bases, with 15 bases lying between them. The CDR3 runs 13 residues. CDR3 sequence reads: CASSLGGRGGYTF. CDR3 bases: TGCGCCAGCAGTTTAGGGGGGCGCGGAGGCTACACCTTC.

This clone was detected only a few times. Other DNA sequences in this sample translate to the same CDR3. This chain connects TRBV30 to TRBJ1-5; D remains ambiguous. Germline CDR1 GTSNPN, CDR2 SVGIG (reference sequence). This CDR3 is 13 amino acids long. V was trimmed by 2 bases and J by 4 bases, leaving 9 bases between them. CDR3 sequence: CAWSRDTNQPQHF. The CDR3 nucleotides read TGTGCCTGGAGTAGAGACACGAATCAGCCCCAGCATTTT.

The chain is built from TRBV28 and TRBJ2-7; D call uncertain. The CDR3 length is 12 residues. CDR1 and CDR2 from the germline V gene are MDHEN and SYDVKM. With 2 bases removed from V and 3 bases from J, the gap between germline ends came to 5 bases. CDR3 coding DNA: TGTGCCAGCAGTTTAAACCTCTACGAGCAGTACTTC. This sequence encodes CASSLNLYEQYF.

CDR3 in DNA: TGTGCCAGCTCACCACCTGGGACAGGGGGAGAGCAGTACTTC. This codes for CASSPPGTGGEQYF. The chain joins TRBV18 to TRBJ2-7, with 11 nucleotides matching TRBD1. Germline V gene lookup returns CDR1 KGHSH and CDR2 LQKENI. The CDR3 runs 14 residues. V dropped 0 bases and J dropped 7; count of bases not matched to a gene: 2.

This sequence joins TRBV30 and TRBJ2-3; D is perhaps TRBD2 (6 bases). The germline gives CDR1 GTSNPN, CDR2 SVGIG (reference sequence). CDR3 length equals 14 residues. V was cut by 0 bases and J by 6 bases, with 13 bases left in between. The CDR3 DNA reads TGTGCCTGGAGTGTACCGGGGGTTTCGGATACGCAGTATTTT. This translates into CAWSVPGVSDTQYF.

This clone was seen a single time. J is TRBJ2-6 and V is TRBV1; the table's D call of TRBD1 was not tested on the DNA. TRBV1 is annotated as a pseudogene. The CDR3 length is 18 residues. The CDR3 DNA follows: TGCACCAGCAGTAATGGGCGTTGTGCACAAAGTCGGGCCAACGTCCTGACTTTC. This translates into CTSSNGRCAQSRANVLTF.

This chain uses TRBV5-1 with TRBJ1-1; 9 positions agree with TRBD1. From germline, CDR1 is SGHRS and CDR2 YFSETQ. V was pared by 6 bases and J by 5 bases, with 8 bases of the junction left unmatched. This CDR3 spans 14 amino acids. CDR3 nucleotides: TGCGCCAGCAACGAACAGGGGGCGATGACTGAAGCTTTCTTT. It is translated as CASNEQGAMTEAFF.